This T cell receptor (beta chain) was recovered during a study of blood T cell repertoires in COVID-19 (dated by TCRdb to about 2020). With regard to the full study: Samples from collaborators originated in the United States, Italy and Spain and spanned both the acute and convalescent phases of COVID-19. The material from the prospective study consisted of cDNA or gDNA derived from T cells, B-cell-depleted T cells, or PBMCs. The dataset comprised deeply sampled blood TCRbeta repertoires from subjects exposed to, actively infected with, or recovered from COVID-19. The repertoires were made available in a free public database intended to serve as a resource for research on the immune response to SARS-CoV-2. The samples were drawn from the first 160 participants of the ongoing ImmuneRACE study and from roughly 1,300 subjects provided by 6 global collaborators. The sample metadata nearly always contained a de-identified subject ID, COVID-19 status, age in years and sex. HLA class I and class II types, where available, came from metadata supplied by the sample provider rather than from assay-based typing.

TCRbeta CDR3 regions were amplified from genomic DNA using the immunoSEQ Assay, a bias-controlled multiplex PCR. The authors processed their data as follows. The number of nucleated cells in each sample was estimated from the amplification of reference gene primers within the assay. To quantify the absolute abundance of each unique TCRbeta CDR3 rearrangement, sequence reads were collapsed and filtered. Productive Simpson clonality was computed per sample as the square root of Simpson's diversity index over productive rearrangements. Sourced from immuneACCESS, this table was stored by TCRdb with only in-frame sequences that have V and J called. A share of the clones is absent; for the studies checked, an unresolved V gene accounts for under half, and the remainder has no known explanation. D and trimming were read from the DNA, whereas the V and J calls and clone size are those reported in that table. The sample yields about 180,000 clones; about 86% were counted once. About 9.6% of the sample lies in the top ten.

A remark on this clone: Its antigen remains undetermined. The sample holds no much larger clone one base away, and base qualities are not on file.

Collaborating institutions collected whole blood in K2EDTA tubes following their own protocols. For TCRbeta analysis, collaborator samples were shipped as frozen whole blood, as isolated PBMCs, or as DNA extracted from either sample type. On the study overall, not on this receptor specifically: How much clinical and demographic metadata was included differed by source and by participant, and the metadata was provided uncurated.

The CDR3 runs 13 residues from the cysteine to the phenylalanine. The only DNA kept is the CDR3, 39 bases in frame from the first base. Deletion took 4 bases off V and 2 bases off J, with a span of 6 bases between the germline ends. Per the germline V gene, SGHNT is the CDR1 and YENEEA is the CDR2. The TCR sequence derives from a man aged 50 or older with active or convalescent COVID-19. The source material was peripheral blood. The receptor chain draws on TRBV11-3 and TRBJ2-1; TRBD2 is possibly the D segment (5 matching bases). The DNA sequence is given as TGTGCCAGCAGCTGGGGAGCCTACAATGAGCAGTTCTTC. It translates to CASSWGAYNEQFF.